This T cell receptor (beta chain) comes out of a study of T cells in Graves' hyperthyroidism and ophthalmopathy. This clonotype was counted a few times. What it recognizes is unknown. Study findings and constraints: Most expanded thyroid clonotypes above 0.001 recurred in blood.

Patients having uncontrolled infection, another autoimmune disease, pregnancy or lactation were not included. Amplification targeted TCR beta CDR3 regions from RNA transcripts. Using the HTBI primer set, a first-round RT-PCR was run on the TCR CDR3. TCRdb passed the multiplex PCR reads through MiXCR, listing each CDR3 protein once. The sample has a few hundred thousand distinct CDR3 sequences; around a sixth are singletons. V was clipped by 4 bases and J by 14 bases; unmatched bases: 16. The CDR3 covers 14 residues. In germline, CDR1 is LGHDT, CDR2 YNNKEL (reference sequence). The gene calls are TRBV3-1 and TRBJ2-5; 7 nucleotides align to TRBD1. The specimen sequenced was blood. This receptor was taken from a man younger than 30 with Graves' ophthalmopathy. CDR3 region: CASSLLPGRDSPYF. The CDR3 DNA reads as TGTGCCAGCAGCCTCTTGCCGGGTAGGGACAGCCCCTACTTC.